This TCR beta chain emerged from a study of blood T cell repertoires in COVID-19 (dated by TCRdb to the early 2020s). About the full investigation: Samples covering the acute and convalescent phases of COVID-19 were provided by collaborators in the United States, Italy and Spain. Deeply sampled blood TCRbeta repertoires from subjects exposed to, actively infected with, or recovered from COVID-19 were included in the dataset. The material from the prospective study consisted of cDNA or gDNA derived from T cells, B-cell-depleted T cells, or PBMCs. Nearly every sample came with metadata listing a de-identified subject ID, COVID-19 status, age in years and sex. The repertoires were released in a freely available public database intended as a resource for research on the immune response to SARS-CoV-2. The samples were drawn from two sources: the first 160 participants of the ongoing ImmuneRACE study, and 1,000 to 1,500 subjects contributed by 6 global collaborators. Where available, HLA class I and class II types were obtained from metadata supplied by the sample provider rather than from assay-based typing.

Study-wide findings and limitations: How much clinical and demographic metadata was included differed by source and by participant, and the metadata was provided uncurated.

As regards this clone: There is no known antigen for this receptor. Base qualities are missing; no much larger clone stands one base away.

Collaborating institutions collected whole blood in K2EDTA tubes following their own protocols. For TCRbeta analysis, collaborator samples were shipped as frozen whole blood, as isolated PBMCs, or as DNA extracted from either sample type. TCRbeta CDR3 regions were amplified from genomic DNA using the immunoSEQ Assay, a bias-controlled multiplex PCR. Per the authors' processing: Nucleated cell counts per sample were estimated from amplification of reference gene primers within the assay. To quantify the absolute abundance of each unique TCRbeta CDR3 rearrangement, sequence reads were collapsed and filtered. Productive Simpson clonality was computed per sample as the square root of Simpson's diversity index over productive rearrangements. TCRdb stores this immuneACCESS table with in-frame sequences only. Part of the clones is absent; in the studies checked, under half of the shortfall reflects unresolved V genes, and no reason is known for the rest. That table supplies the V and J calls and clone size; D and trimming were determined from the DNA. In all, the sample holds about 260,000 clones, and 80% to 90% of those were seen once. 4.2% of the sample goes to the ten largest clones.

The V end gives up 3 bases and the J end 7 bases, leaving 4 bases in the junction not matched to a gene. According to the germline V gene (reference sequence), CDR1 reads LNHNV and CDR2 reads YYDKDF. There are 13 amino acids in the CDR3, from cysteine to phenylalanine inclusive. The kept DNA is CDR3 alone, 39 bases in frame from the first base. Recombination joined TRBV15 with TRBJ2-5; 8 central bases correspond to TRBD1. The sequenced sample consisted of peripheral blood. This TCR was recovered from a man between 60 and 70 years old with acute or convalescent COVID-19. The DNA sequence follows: TGTGCCACCAGCAGCGGACAGGGCACGACCCAGTACTTC. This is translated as CATSSGQGTTQYF.